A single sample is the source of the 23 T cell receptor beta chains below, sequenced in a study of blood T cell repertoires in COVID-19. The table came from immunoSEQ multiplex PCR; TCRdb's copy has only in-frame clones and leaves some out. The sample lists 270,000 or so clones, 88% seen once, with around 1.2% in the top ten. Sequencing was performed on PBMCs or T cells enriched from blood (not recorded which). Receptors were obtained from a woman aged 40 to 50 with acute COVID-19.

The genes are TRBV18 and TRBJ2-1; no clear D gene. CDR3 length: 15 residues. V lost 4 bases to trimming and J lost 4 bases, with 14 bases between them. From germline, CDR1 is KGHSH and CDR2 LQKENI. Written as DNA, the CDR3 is TGTGCCAGCTCACGCCCGCGGAGCGCGTACAATGAGCAGTTCTTC. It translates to CASSRPRSAYNEQFF.

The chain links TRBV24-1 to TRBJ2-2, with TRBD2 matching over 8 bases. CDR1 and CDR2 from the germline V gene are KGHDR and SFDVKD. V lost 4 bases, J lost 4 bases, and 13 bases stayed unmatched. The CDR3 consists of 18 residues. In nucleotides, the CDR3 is TGTGCCACCAGTGAAGACAGCGGGAGTGTTGCGGGCACCGGGGAGCTGTTTTTT. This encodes CATSEDSGSVAGTGELFF.

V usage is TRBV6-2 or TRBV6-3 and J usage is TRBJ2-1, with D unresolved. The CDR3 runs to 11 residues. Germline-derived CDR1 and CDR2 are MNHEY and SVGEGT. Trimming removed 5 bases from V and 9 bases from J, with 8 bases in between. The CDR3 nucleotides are TGTGCCAGCAGTCAGAACATTGAGCAGTTCTTC. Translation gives CASSQNIEQFF.

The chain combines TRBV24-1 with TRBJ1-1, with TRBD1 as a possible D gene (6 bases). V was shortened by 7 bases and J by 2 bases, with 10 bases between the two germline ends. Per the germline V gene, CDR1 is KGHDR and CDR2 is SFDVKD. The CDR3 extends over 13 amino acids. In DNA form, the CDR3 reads TGTGCCACCAGATGGACAGACAACACTGAAGCTTTCTTT. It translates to CATRWTDNTEAFF.

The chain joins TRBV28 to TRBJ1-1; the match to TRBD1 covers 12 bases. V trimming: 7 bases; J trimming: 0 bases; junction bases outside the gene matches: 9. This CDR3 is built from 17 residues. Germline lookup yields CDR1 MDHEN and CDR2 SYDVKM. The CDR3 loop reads CASNHRDRGLVNTEAFF. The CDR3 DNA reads TGTGCCAGCAATCACCGGGACAGGGGGCTCGTGAACACTGAAGCTTTCTTT.

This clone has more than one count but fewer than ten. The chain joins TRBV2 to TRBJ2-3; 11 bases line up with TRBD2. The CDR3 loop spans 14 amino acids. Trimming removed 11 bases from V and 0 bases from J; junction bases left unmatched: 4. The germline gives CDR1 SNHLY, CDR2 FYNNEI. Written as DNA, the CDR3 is TGTGCCGGAAGGACTAGCGGGAGCACAGATACGCAGTATTTT. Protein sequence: CAGRTSGSTDTQYF.

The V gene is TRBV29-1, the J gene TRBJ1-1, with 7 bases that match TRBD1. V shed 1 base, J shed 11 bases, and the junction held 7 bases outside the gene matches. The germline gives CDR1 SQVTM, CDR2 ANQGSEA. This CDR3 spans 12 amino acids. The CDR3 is CSVEVQGEVAFF. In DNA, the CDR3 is TGCAGCGTTGAAGTGCAGGGGGAGGTTGCTTTCTTT.

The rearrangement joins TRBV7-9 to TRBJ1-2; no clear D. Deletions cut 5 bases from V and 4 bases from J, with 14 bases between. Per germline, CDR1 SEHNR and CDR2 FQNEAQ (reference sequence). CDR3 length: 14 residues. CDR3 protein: CASSPIGGVYGYTF. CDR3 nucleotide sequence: TGTGCCAGCAGCCCGATCGGCGGGGTCTATGGCTACACCTTC.

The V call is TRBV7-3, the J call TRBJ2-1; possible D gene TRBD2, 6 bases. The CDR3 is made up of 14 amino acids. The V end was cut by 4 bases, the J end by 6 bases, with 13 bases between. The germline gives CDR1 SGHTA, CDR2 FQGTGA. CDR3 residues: CASSYLRESNEQFF. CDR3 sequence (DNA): TGTGCCAGCAGCTACCTCCGGGAGAGCAATGAGCAGTTCTTC.

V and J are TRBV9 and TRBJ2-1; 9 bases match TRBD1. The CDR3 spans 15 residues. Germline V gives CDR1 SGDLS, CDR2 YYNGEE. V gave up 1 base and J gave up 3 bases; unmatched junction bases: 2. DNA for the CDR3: TGTGCCAGCAGCGTATCGGGACAGGGCTACAATGAGCAGTTCTTC. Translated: CASSVSGQGYNEQFF.

The CDR3 bases are TGTGCCAGCAGCCAAGATCCGGTCCGTCGTGAAGCTTTCTTT. Translated: CASSQDPVRREAFF. The rearrangement links TRBV3-1 (or the pseudogene TRBV3-2) to TRBJ1-1, with no clear D. Germline-derived CDR1 and CDR2 are LGHDT and YNNKEL (reference sequence). V lost 0 bases to trimming and J lost 7 bases, with 12 bases between them. There are 14 residues in the CDR3.

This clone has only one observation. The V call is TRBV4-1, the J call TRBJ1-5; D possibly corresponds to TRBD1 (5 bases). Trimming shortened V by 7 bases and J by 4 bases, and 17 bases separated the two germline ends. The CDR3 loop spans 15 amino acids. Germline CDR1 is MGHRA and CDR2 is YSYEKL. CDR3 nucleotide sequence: TGCGCCAGCAAACCCCGGTCAGGGTCGAATCAGCCCCAGCATTTT. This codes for CASKPRSGSNQPQHF.

The CDR3, as DNA: TGTGCCAGCAGCTTAGGCGGGTGGGAGACCCAGTACTTC. This codes for CASSLGGWETQYF. V is TRBV7-3 and J is TRBJ2-5; the D gene is possibly TRBD2 (5 bases). From germline, CDR1 is SGHTA and CDR2 FQGTGA. Trimming pared 2 bases from V and 5 bases from J, leaving 9 bases between. This CDR3 region has 13 residues.

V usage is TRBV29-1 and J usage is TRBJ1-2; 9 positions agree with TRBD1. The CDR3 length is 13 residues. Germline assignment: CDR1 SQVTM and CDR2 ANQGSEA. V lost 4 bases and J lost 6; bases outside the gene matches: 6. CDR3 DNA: TGCAGCGTTGTACTTACAGGGGGCCATGGCTACACCTTC. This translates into CSVVLTGGHGYTF.

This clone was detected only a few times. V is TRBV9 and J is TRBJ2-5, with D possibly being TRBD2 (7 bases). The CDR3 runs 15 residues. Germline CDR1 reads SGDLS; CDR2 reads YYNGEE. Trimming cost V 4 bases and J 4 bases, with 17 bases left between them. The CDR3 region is CASSIRSGGAETQYF. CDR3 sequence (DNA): TGTGCCAGCAGCATACGCAGTGGGGGGGCAGAGACCCAGTACTTC.

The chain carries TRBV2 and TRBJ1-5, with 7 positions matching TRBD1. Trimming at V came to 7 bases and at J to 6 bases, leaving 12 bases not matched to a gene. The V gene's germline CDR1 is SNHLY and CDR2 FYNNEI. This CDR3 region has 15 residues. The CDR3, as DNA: TGTGCCAGCAAAGAATTGATGGGGACAGCTCAGCCCCAGCATTTT. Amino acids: CASKELMGTAQPQHF.

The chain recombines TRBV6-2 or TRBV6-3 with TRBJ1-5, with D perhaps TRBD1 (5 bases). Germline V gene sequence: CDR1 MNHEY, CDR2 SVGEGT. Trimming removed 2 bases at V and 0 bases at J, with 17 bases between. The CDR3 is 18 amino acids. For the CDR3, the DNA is TGTGCCAGCAGTTACCTTCCAGGGCGGTCCTATAGCAATCAGCCCCAGCATTTT. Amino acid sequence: CASSYLPGRSYSNQPQHF.

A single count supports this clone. This CDR3 reads CASSVATGQHGYTF. CDR3 DNA sequence: TGTGCCAGCAGCGTAGCGACAGGGCAGCATGGCTACACCTTC. The chain links TRBV9 to TRBJ1-2, with 7 positions matching TRBD1. The CDR3 covers 14 residues. V shed 0 bases and J 6 bases; nucleotides not matched to a gene: 5. Germline CDR1 and CDR2: SGDLS and YYNGEE.

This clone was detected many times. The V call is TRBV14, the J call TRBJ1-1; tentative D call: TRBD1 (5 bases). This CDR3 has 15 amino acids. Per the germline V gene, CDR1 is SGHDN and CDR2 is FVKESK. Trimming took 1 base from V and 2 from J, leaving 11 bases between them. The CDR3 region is CASSQVAGGNTEAFF. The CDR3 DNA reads TGTGCCAGCAGCCAAGTTGCGGGGGGAAACACTGAAGCTTTCTTT.

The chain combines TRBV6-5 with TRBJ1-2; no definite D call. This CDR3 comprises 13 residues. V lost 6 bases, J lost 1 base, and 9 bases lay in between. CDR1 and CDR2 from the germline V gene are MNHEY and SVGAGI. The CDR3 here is CASRGDFNYGYTF. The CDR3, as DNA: TGTGCCAGCAGGGGAGATTTTAACTATGGCTACACCTTC.

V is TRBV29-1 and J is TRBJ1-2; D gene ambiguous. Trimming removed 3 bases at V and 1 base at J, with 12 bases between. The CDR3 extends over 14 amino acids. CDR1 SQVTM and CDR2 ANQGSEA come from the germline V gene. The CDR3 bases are TGCAGCGTTGAGTTAGCGGGTGATAACTATGGCTACACCTTC. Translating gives CSVELAGDNYGYTF.

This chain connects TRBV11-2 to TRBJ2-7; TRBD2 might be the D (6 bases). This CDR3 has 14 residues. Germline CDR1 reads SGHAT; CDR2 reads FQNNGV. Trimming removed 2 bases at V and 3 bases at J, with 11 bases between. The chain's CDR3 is CASSLTGALYEQYV. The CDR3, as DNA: TGTGCCAGCAGCTTAACGGGAGCTCTCTACGAGCAGTACGTC.

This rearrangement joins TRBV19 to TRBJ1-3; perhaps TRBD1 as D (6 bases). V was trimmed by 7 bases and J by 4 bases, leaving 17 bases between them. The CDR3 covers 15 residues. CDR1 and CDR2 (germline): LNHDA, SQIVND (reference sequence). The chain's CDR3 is CASTSNRAYGNTIYF. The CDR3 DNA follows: TGTGCCAGTACCTCAAACAGGGCGTACGGAAACACCATATATTTT.